This TCR beta chain was retrieved from a study of T cell responses to AZD1222 COVID-19 vaccine. Data came from immunoSEQ multiplex PCR; TCRdb stores just in-frame clones and leaves some out. The table records about 190,000 clones, over 70% of them present only once. V was cut by 1 base and J by 7 bases, with 6 bases left in between. The germline gives CDR1 SGHNT, CDR2 YYREEE (reference sequence). The CDR3 contains 11 residues. The input for sequencing was peripheral blood, taken on day 0 of MenACWY control vaccination. The TCR sequence derives from an adult in good health. V is TRBV5-4 and J is TRBJ2-7; D not certain. CDR3 sequence: CASSLFGEQYF. The CDR3 DNA reads as TGTGCCAGCAGCTTGTTTGGTGAGCAGTACTTC.